The 18 T cell receptor beta chains given below trace back to one sample, sequenced in a study of cytomegalovirus exposure and HLA in healthy donors. 13 Jbeta primers and 60 Vbeta primers were used for the PCR. Produced via immunoSEQ multiplex PCR; TCRdb's table is partial and in-frame only. This sample yields fewer than 200,000 clones, of which approximately 70% are seen a single time; roughly 1.9% belongs to the top ten. The sample taken for sequencing was PBMCs. The source is a woman aged 30 to 39 in good health and CMV-seronegative.

The J gene is TRBJ2-3, the V gene TRBV27; 7 nucleotides line up with TRBD1. Germline CDR1 and CDR2: MNHEY and SMNVEV (reference sequence). J gave up 1 base and V 6 bases, and 1 base lay outside the gene matches. The CDR3 covers 13 residues. CDR3 nucleotides: TGTGCCAGCAGAGACAGGGGCACAGATACGCAGTATTTT. It is translated as CASRDRGTDTQYF.

This chain connects TRBV13 to TRBJ2-1, with TRBD1 matching 7 bases. This CDR3 has 13 amino acids. J was trimmed by 8 bases and V by 5 bases; bases with no gene match: 6. In germline, CDR1 is PRHDT, CDR2 FYEKMQ (reference sequence). The CDR3 sequence is CASSSEGAHEQFF. CDR3 coding DNA: TGTGCCAGCAGCAGCGAGGGGGCCCATGAGCAGTTCTTC.

The CDR3 loop reads CASSQPPSGQGGGYTF. In DNA, the CDR3 is TGCGCCAGCAGCCAACCACCCTCGGGACAGGGTGGTGGCTACACCTTC. The chain combines TRBV4-3 with TRBJ1-2; 9 nucleotides line up with TRBD1. V shed 2 bases and J 7 bases; nucleotides not matched to a gene: 11. Germline values: CDR1 LGHNA, CDR2 YSLEER. The CDR3 is 16 residues long.

The chain employs TRBV7-2 and TRBJ2-7, with D perhaps TRBD1 (6 bases). This CDR3 has 15 residues. Per germline, CDR1 SGHTA and CDR2 FQGNSA. The ends were cut back, 2 bases at V and 4 bases at J, with 15 bases in the middle. For the CDR3, the DNA is TGTGCCAGCAGCTTATTCGGGACACTACTTTACGAGCAGTACTTC. Encoded protein: CASSLFGTLLYEQYF.

V and J are TRBV14 and TRBJ2-7; 8 bases align to TRBD2. The CDR3 runs 17 residues. Looked up from germline, CDR1 is SGHDN and CDR2 is FVKESK. J was trimmed by 7 bases and V by 0 bases; bases with no gene match: 14. CDR3 nucleotides: TGTGCCAGCAGCCAAGACCCAGTGCGGCGGGGGGTAGGGGAGCAGTACTTC. It encodes CASSQDPVRRGVGEQYF.

V is TRBV4-1 and J is TRBJ1-5; TRBD1 might be the D (6 bases). The CDR3 is 16 amino acids. The germline gives CDR1 MGHRA, CDR2 YSYEKL. V dropped 3 bases and J dropped 2 bases, with 14 bases sitting between them. In DNA form, the CDR3 reads TGCGCCAGCAGCCAGGCAGGGGATCCTCGCAATCAGCCCCAGCATTTT. It specifies CASSQAGDPRNQPQHF.

This clone showed up just a few times. V gene TRBV7-3 combines with J gene TRBJ1-1; weak D call: TRBD1 (5 bases). The germline V gene has CDR1 SGHTA and CDR2 FQGTGA. The length of the CDR3 is 13 residues. The V gene lost 5 bases and the J gene lost 5 bases, with 12 bases spanning the gap. The CDR3 loop reads CASSQIGGTEAFF. As DNA, the CDR3 is TGTGCCAGCAGCCAAATCGGGGGTACTGAAGCTTTCTTT.

The genes are TRBV7-2 and TRBJ1-1, with TRBD1 matching 10 bases. Trimming removed 5 bases from V and 8 bases from J; junction bases left unmatched: 5. CDR3 length: 13 residues. Germline V gives CDR1 SGHTA, CDR2 FQGNSA. The CDR3 spells CASSRRTGGEAFF. The CDR3 coding sequence is TGTGCCAGCAGCCGGAGGACAGGGGGGGAAGCTTTCTTT.

V and J are TRBV30 and TRBJ2-3, with 8 bases fitting TRBD1. V shed 4 bases, J shed 1 base, and the junction held 16 bases outside the gene matches. Germline values: CDR1 GTSNPN, CDR2 SVGIG (reference sequence). CDR3 length: 18 amino acids. CDR3 sequence reads: CAWIGQGWWGCGTDTQYF. CDR3 in DNA: TGTGCCTGGATAGGACAGGGATGGTGGGGCTGTGGCACAGATACGCAGTATTTT. Variable domain in full (rest from reference TRBV30 and TRBJ2-3): SQTIHQWPATLVQPVGSPLSLECTVEGTSNPNLYWYRQAAGRGLQLLFYSVGIGQISSEVPQNLSASRPQDRQFILSSKKLLLSDSGFYLCAWIGQGWWGCGTDTQYFGPGTRLTVL.

J is TRBJ2-7 and V is TRBV27; a possible D gene is TRBD2 (5 bases). The V and J ends lost 6 bases and 2 bases respectively, with 20 bases between them. Germline V lookup: CDR1 MNHEY, CDR2 SMNVEV (reference sequence). The length of the CDR3 is 16 residues. DNA for the CDR3: TGTGCCAGCAGATTCGAGTTCGAGGGTTCCACCTACGAGCAGTACTTC. As protein: CASRFEFEGSTYEQYF.

The chain couples TRBV10-3 to TRBJ2-4, with 9 bases that match TRBD2. V shed 3 bases, J shed 1 base, and the junction held 7 bases outside the gene matches. CDR1 is ENHRY and CDR2 is SYGVKD in the germline V gene. The CDR3 loop spans 17 amino acids. This chain's CDR3 is CAISEELAGTAKNIQYF. CDR3 bases: TGTGCCATCAGTGAAGAGCTAGCGGGGACCGCCAAAAACATTCAGTACTTC.

The chain combines TRBV7-3 with TRBJ2-5; 8 bases are shared with TRBD2. This CDR3 has 12 amino acids. From germline, CDR1 is SGHTA and CDR2 FQGTGA. The trim removed 10 bases at V and 5 bases at J, leaving 6 bases unmatched. The CDR3 sequence: CATGRARETQYF. The CDR3 DNA sequence: TGTGCCACCGGGAGGGCCCGGGAGACCCAGTACTTC. Filled out from reference TRBV7-3 and TRBJ2-5, the complete variable domain reads GAGVSQTPSNKVTEKGKYVELRCDPISGHTALYWYRQSLGQGPEFLIYFQGTGAADDSGLPNDRFFAVRPEGSVSTLKIQRTERGDSAVYLCATGRARETQYFGPGTRLLVL.

The genes are TRBV5-4 and TRBJ2-7; TRBD2 matches at 11 bases. The J segment lost 2 bases and the V segment lost 4 bases, leaving 8 bases of the junction unmatched. This CDR3 comprises 16 residues. Germline assignment: CDR1 SGHNT and CDR2 YYREEE (reference sequence). The CDR3 here is CASSGIVAGGPYEQYF. CDR3 nucleotides: TGTGCCAGCAGCGGAATTGTAGCGGGGGGGCCCTACGAGCAGTACTTC.

This clone has a handful of counts. The chain carries TRBV5-6 and TRBJ1-5; 9 bases are shared with TRBD1. V gave up 1 base and J gave up 2 bases; unmatched junction bases: 13. Germline CDR1 and CDR2: SGHDT and YYEEEE. The CDR3 runs 19 residues. The CDR3 coding sequence is TGTGCCAGCAGCTTGACCGGGACAGGGAGAAAGCGGGGCAATCAGCCCCAGCATTTT. Protein: CASSLTGTGRKRGNQPQHF.

V gene TRBV7-6 combines with J gene TRBJ2-5; 8 nucleotides agree with TRBD2. The V gene's germline CDR1 is SGHVS and CDR2 FNYEAQ. V lost 5 bases, J lost 4 bases, and 6 bases stayed unmatched. The CDR3 runs to 14 residues. The CDR3 here is CASSPDRGGETQYF. The CDR3 nucleotides are TGTGCCAGCAGCCCAGACCGGGGGGGAGAGACCCAGTACTTC. Supplemented by reference TRBV7-6 and TRBJ2-5, the full variable domain reads GAGVSQSPRYKVTKRGQDVALRCDPISGHVSLYWYRQALGQGPEFLTYFNYEAQQDKSGLPNDRFSAERPEGSISTLTIQRTEQRDSAMYRCASSPDRGGETQYFGPGTRLLVL.

The J gene is TRBJ2-7, the V gene TRBV7-9; tentative D call: TRBD2 (6 bases). The V and J ends lost 1 base and 2 bases respectively, with 9 bases between them. CDR1 SEHNR and CDR2 FQNEAQ come from the germline V gene (reference sequence). CDR3 length: 14 residues. The CDR3 spells CASSLGGDAYEQYF. In nucleotides, the CDR3 is TGTGCCAGCAGCTTAGGCGGGGACGCCTACGAGCAGTACTTC.

This clone was found a few times. The CDR3 DNA reads as TGTGCCAGTAGTACATCAGGGGCCCGGGCCCTAAGGCAGCCCCAGCATTTT. Encoded protein: CASSTSGARALRQPQHF. V gene TRBV19 combines with J gene TRBJ1-5; TRBD1 might be the D (6 bases). V lost 4 bases, J lost 7 bases, and 23 bases lay in between. Germline lookup yields CDR1 LNHDA and CDR2 SQIVND (reference sequence). The CDR3 has 17 amino acids.

This rearrangement joins TRBV7-3 to TRBJ2-2, with 7 bases identical to TRBD2. The CDR3 totals 15 residues. Germline-derived CDR1 and CDR2 are SGHTA and FQGTGA. Trimming took 4 bases from V and 5 from J; bases not matched to a gene: 7. For the CDR3, the DNA is TGTGCCAGCAGCTGGTCTAGCGGTTCAACCGGGGAGCTGTTTTTT. This sequence encodes CASSWSSGSTGELFF.